Presented here are 3 T cell receptor beta chains from one specimen sequenced in a study of cytomegalovirus exposure and HLA in healthy donors. The PCR used 60 Vbeta and 13 Jbeta primers. TCRdb's copy holds only in-frame clones and misses some; the assay was immunoSEQ multiplex PCR. Of fewer than 180,000 clones detected, 63% appear once; the ten largest clones hold around 7.1%. The sample was PBMCs. The receptors were sampled from a woman aged 55-70 years in good health and CMV-seropositive.

V gene TRBV7-9 combines with J gene TRBJ1-2; D call uncertain. This CDR3 has 12 residues. Germline V gives CDR1 SEHNR, CDR2 FQNEAQ (reference sequence). Trimming removed 3 bases from V and 4 bases from J, with 6 bases in between. The CDR3 region is CASSFVGYGYTF. The DNA of the CDR3 is TGTGCCAGCAGCTTCGTCGGCTATGGCTACACCTTC.

This clone was observed a handful of times. The rearrangement links TRBV11-2 to TRBJ2-7; TRBD1 might be the D (6 bases). The CDR3 has 14 residues. V was shortened by 2 bases and J by 2 bases, with 10 bases between the two germline ends. Germline V lookup: CDR1 SGHAT, CDR2 FQNNGV. CDR3 coding DNA: TGTGCCAGCAGCTTAAGTCCAGGGGCCTACGAGCAGTACTTC. It specifies CASSLSPGAYEQYF.

This clone was counted between two and nine times. The chain employs TRBV6-5 and TRBJ2-5, with D possibly being TRBD1 (5 bases). The J call may be in error: the DNA end matches TRBJ2-7 better. Germline V CDR1 and CDR2: MNHEY, SVGAGI. CDR3 length: 15 residues. This chain's CDR3 is CASSYRPGLTYEQYF. The CDR3 nucleotides are TGTGCCAGCAGTTACCGTCCAGGGTTAACCTACGAGCAGTACTTC.